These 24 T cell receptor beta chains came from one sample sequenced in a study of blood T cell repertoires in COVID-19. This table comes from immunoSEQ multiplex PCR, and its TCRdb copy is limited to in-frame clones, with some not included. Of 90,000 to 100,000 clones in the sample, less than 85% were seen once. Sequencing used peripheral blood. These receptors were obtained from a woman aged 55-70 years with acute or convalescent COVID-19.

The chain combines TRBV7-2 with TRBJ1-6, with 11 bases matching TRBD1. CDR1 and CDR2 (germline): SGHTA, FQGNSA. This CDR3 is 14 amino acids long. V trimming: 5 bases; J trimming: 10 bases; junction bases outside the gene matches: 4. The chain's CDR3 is CASSPDRGLSPLHF. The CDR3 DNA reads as TGTGCCAGCAGCCCGGACAGGGGGCTATCACCCCTCCACTTT.

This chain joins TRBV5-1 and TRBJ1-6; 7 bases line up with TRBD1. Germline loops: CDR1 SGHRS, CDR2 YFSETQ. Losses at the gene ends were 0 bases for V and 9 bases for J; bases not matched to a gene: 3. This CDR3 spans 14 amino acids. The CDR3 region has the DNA TGCGCCAGCAGCTTGGGACAGGGCGGTTCACCCCTCCACTTT. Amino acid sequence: CASSLGQGGSPLHF.

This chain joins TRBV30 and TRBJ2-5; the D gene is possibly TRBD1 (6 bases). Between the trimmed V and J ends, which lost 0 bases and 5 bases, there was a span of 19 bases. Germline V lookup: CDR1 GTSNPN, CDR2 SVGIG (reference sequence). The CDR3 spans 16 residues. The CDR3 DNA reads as TGTGCCTGGAGTGTACGGTCTGTGAGGGGGTGGGAGACCCAGTACTTC. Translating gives CAWSVRSVRGWETQYF.

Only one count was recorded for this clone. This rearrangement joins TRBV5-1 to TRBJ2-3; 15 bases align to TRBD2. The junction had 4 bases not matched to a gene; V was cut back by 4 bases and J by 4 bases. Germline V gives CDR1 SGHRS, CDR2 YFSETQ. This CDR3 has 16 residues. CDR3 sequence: CASSPGTSGGPDTQYF. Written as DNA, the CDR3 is TGCGCCAGCAGCCCCGGGACTAGCGGGGGGCCAGATACGCAGTATTTT.

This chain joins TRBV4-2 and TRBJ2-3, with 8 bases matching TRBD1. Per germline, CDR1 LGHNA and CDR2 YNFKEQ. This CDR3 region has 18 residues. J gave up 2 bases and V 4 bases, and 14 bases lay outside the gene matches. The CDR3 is CASSLKRQGWGSTDTQYF. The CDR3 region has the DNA TGTGCCAGCAGCCTTAAACGACAGGGGTGGGGGTCCACAGATACGCAGTATTTT.

For the CDR3, the DNA is TGTGCCAGCAGCCCCCTAGGTCGCAATCAGCCCCAGCATTTT. The encoded protein is CASSPLGRNQPQHF. This chain connects TRBV7-2 to TRBJ1-5; D is ambiguous. Germline CDR1 is SGHTA and CDR2 is FQGNSA. V was pared by 5 bases and J by 2 bases, with 10 bases between. The CDR3 has 14 amino acids.

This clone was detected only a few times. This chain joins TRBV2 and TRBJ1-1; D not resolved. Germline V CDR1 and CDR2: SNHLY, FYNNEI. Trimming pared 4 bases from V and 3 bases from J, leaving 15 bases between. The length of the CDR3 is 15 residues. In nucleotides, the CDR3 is TGTGCCAGCAGTGTGGGGAGCTTAGGCGACACTGAAGCTTTCTTT. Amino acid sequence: CASSVGSLGDTEAFF. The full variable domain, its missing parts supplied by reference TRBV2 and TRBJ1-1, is EPEVTQTPSHQVTQMGQEVILRCVPISNHLYFYWYRQILGQKVEFLVSFYNNEISEKSEIFDDQFSVERPDGSNFTLKIRSTKLEDSAMYFCASSVGSLGDTEAFFGQGTRLTVV.

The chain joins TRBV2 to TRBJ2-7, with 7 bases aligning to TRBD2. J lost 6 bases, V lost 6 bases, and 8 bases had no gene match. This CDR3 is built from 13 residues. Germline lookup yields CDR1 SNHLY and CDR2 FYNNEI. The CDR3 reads CASSPGGGFEQYF. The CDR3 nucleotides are TGTGCCAGCAGCCCTGGGGGGGGTTTCGAGCAGTACTTC. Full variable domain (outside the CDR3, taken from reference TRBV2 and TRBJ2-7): EPEVTQTPSHQVTQMGQEVILRCVPISNHLYFYWYRQILGQKVEFLVSFYNNEISEKSEIFDDQFSVERPDGSNFTLKIRSTKLEDSAMYFCASSPGGGFEQYFGPGTRLTVT.

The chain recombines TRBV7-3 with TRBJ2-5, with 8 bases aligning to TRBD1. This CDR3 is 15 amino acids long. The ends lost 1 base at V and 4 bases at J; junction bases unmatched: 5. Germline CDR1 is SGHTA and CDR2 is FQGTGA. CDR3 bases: TGTGCCAGCAGCTTAAACCCCGGACAGGGAGAGACCCAGTACTTC. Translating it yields CASSLNPGQGETQYF.

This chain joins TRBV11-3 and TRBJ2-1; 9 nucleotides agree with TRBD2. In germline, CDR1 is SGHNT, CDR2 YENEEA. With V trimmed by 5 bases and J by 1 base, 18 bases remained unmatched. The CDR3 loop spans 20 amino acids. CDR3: CASSRPSFSGGAKSYNEQFF. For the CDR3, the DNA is TGTGCCAGCAGCCGCCCGTCCTTTAGCGGGGGAGCTAAATCCTACAATGAGCAGTTCTTC.

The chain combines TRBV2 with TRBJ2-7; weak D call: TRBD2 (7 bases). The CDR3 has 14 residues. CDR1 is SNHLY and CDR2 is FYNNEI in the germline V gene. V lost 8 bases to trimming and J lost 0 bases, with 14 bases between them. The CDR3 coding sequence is TGTGCCAGCCAGCGGGACACCAACTCCTACGAGCAGTACTTC. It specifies CASQRDTNSYEQYF.

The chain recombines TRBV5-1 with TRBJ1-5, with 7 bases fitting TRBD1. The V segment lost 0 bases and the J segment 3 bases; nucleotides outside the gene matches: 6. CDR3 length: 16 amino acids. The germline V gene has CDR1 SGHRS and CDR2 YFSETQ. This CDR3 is CASSLEPGGYNQPQHF. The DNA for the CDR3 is TGCGCCAGCAGCTTGGAACCAGGGGGGTACAATCAGCCCCAGCATTTT.

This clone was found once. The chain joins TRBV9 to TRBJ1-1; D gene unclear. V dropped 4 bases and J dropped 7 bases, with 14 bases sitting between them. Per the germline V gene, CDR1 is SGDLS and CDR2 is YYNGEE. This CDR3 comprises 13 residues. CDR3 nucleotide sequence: TGTGCCAGCAGCCCCGGGAGCAGGATTGAAGCTTTCTTT. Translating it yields CASSPGSRIEAFF. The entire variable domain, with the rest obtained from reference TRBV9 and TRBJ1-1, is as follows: DSGVTQTPKHLITATGQRVTLRCSPRSGDLSVYWYQQSLDQGLQFLIQYYNGEERAKGNILERFSAQQFPDLHSELNLSSLELGDSALYFCASSPGSRIEAFFGQGTRLTVV.

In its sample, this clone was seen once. CDR3 nucleotide sequence: TGCAGTGCTAGTCCCCTAGCGGGGGGCCTTACCAACTCCTACGAGCAGTACTTC. This codes for CSASPLAGGLTNSYEQYF. The chain is built from TRBV20-1 and TRBJ2-7; 11 bases align to TRBD2. With V trimmed by 3 bases and J by 0 bases, 13 bases remained unmatched. The CDR3 is 18 amino acids. Germline CDR1 DFQATT, CDR2 SNEGSKA (reference sequence).

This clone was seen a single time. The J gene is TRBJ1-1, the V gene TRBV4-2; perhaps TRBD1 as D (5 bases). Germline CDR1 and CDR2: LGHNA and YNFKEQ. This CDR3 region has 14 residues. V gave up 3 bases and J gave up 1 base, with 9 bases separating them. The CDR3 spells CASSHPTGNTEAFF. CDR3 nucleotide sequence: TGTGCCAGCAGCCACCCAACAGGGAACACTGAAGCTTTCTTT.

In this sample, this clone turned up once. The CDR3 protein is CASSYGQGPYGYTF. The DNA for the CDR3 is TGCGCCAGCAGCTACGGACAGGGGCCATATGGCTACACCTTC. This sequence joins TRBV5-1 and TRBJ1-2, with TRBD1 matching over 9 bases. The V and J ends lost 3 bases and 5 bases, in that order; junction bases with no gene match: 5. CDR1 is SGHRS, CDR2 YFSETQ, per germline. The CDR3 runs 14 residues.

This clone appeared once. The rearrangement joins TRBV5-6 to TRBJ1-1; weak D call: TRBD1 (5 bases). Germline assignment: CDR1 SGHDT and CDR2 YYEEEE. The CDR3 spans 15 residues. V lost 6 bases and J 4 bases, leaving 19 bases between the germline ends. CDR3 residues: CASKKRTNGVTEAFF. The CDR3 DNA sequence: TGTGCCAGCAAAAAGAGGACAAATGGGGTCACTGAAGCTTTCTTT.

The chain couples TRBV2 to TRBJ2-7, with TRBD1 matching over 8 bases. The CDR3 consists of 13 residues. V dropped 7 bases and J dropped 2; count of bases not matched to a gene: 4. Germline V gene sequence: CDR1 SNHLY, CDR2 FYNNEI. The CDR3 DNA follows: TGTGCCAGCAACCCGGACAGGGCCTACGAGCAGTACTTC. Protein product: CASNPDRAYEQYF.

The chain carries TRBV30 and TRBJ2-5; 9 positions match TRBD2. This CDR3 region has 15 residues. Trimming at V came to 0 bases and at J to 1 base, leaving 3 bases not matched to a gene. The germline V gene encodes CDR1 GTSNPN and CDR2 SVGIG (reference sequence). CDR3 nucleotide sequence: TGTGCCTGGAGTGTTAGCGGGGGACCCCAAGAGACCCAGTACTTC. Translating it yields CAWSVSGGPQETQYF.

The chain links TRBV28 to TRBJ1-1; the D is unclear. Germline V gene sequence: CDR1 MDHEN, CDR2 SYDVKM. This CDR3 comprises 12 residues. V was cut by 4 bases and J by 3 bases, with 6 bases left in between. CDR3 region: CASSSSYTEAFF. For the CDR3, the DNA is TGTGCCAGCAGTTCGTCCTACACTGAAGCTTTCTTT.

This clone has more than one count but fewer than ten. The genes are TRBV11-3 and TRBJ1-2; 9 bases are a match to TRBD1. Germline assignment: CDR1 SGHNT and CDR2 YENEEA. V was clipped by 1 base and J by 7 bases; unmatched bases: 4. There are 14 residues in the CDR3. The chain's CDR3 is CASSLGTGASGYTF. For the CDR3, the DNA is TGTGCCAGCAGCTTAGGGACAGGGGCCTCTGGCTACACCTTC.

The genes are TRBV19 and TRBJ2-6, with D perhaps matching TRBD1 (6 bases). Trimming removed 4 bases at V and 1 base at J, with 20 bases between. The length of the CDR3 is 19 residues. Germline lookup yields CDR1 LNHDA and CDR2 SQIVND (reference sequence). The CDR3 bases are TGTGCCAGTAGTACCCGACTGTTTTCAGGACAGTCTGGGGCCAACGTCCTGACTTTC. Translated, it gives CASSTRLFSGQSGANVLTF.

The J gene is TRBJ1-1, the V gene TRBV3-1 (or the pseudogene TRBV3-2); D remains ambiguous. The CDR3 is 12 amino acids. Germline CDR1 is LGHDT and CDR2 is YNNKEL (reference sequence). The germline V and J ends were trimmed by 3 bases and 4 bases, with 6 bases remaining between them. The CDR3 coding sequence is TGTGCCAGCAGCCAGACGGGCACTGAAGCTTTCTTT. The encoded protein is CASSQTGTEAFF.

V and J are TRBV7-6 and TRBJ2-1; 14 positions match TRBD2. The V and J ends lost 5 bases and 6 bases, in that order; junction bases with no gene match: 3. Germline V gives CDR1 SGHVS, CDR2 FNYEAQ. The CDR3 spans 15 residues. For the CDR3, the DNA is TGTGCCAGCAGCCCGGGACTAGCGGGGGTCAATGAGCAGTTCTTC. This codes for CASSPGLAGVNEQFF.